The next 10 T cell receptor beta chains were all read from a single sample in a study of blood T cell repertoires in COVID-19. Profiling relied on immunoSEQ multiplex PCR, and the TCRdb table lists in-frame clones only, not all of them. This repertoire shows about 200,000 clones, 86% found once; its top ten account for 4.5% to 5.5%. The sequencing sample was made of PBMCs or T cells enriched from blood (not recorded which). The receptors stem from a woman aged 25-40 years who had been exposed to COVID-19.

The V and J genes are TRBV11-2 and TRBJ1-1, with no clear D. The V end was cut by 5 bases, the J end by 0 bases, with 13 bases between. CDR1 and CDR2 (germline): SGHAT, FQNNGV. The CDR3 has 15 amino acids. The CDR3: CASSQFNTLNTEAFF. DNA of the CDR3: TGTGCCAGCAGCCAATTTAACACACTGAACACTGAAGCTTTCTTT.

The chain recombines TRBV2 with TRBJ2-7, with TRBD2 matching 10 bases. Trimming took 3 bases from V and 0 from J; bases not matched to a gene: 2. The CDR3 has 15 amino acids. The germline V gene has CDR1 SNHLY and CDR2 FYNNEI. The CDR3 loop is CASSEWTSGSYEQYF. The DNA for the CDR3 is TGTGCCAGCAGTGAGTGGACTAGCGGCTCCTACGAGCAGTACTTC.

The chain carries TRBV6-5 and TRBJ1-5; 10 bases are a match to TRBD1. This CDR3 has 16 residues. Germline-derived CDR1 and CDR2 are MNHEY and SVGAGI. Trimming at V came to 0 bases and at J to 6 bases, leaving 5 bases not matched to a gene. The CDR3 reads CASSYSGTGEGQPQHF. The CDR3 DNA is TGTGCCAGCAGTTACTCCGGGACAGGGGAAGGTCAGCCCCAGCATTTT.

The V gene is TRBV6-4, the J gene TRBJ2-3; D not certain. This CDR3 has 10 amino acids. Germline V gene data show CDR1 as MRHNA and CDR2 as SNTAGT. V lost 4 bases and J 8 bases, leaving 4 bases between the germline ends. CDR3 DNA: TGTGCCAGCAGTGTGAGTACGCAGTATTTT. Protein product: CASSVSTQYF.

This clone was observed a few times. The gene calls are TRBV3-1 (or the pseudogene TRBV3-2) and TRBJ1-1, with a tentative D call TRBD1 (6 bases). Germline V gene data show CDR1 as LGHDT and CDR2 as YNNKEL (reference sequence). This CDR3 is built from 15 residues. Trimming removed 4 bases at V and 1 base at J, with 13 bases between. This CDR3 reads CASSLSGGQNTEAFF. The CDR3 coding sequence is TGTGCCAGCAGCCTAAGCGGGGGGCAGAACACTGAAGCTTTCTTT.

The chain links TRBV5-6 to TRBJ2-2; D is uncertain. Germline V lookup: CDR1 SGHDT, CDR2 YYEEEE. Trimming took 1 base from V and 7 from J, leaving 5 bases between them. The CDR3 is made up of 12 amino acids. This CDR3 reads CASSLPVGELFF. The CDR3 DNA follows: TGTGCCAGCAGCTTGCCAGTCGGGGAGCTGTTTTTT.

With regard to this clone: Other DNA sequences from this sample encode an identical CDR3 as well. The rearrangement joins TRBV12-3 or TRBV12-4 to TRBJ1-6; D is ambiguous. The CDR3 contains 12 residues. Trimming took 6 bases from V and 10 from J, leaving 10 bases between them. The CDR3 sequence is CASSLGGSPLHF. In DNA, the CDR3 is TGTGCCAGCAGCCTAGGAGGGTCACCCCTCCACTTT.

J is TRBJ1-5 and V is TRBV15; 8 bases agree with TRBD1. CDR1 and CDR2 (germline): LNHNV, YYDKDF (reference sequence). V shed 4 bases, J shed 6 bases, and the junction held 11 bases outside the gene matches. The CDR3 extends over 16 amino acids. The CDR3 protein is CATSTKPTRGRQPQHF. DNA of the CDR3: TGTGCCACCAGCACAAAACCCACCAGGGGGCGTCAGCCCCAGCATTTT.

V gene TRBV6-5 combines with J gene TRBJ1-2, with 10 bases lining up with TRBD1. This CDR3 region has 13 residues. Trimming removed 6 bases from V and 8 bases from J; junction bases left unmatched: 6. From germline, CDR1 is MNHEY and CDR2 SVGAGI. The CDR3 is CASRIRQGAGYTF. CDR3 sequence (DNA): TGTGCCAGCAGAATTCGACAGGGGGCCGGCTACACCTTC.

The chain links TRBV11-1 to TRBJ1-1, with D uncertain. The V gene lost 1 base and the J gene lost 3 bases, with 6 bases spanning the gap. The CDR3 contains 13 residues. Germline V gene data show CDR1 as SGHAT and CDR2 as FQDESV (reference sequence). The CDR3 DNA reads TGTGCCAGCAGCTTAGACTGGTACACTGAAGCTTTCTTT. Its protein is CASSLDWYTEAFF.